One sample yielded the 12 T cell receptor beta chains listed below, sequenced in a study of regulatory T cells in long-lasting Graves disease (dated by TCRdb to the early 2020s). Libraries were prepared through multiplex PCR. Sequencer: Illumina HiSeq 4000. CDR3 regions were amplified by Arm-PCR with iRepertoire HTBI primers to construct TCR beta libraries. TCRdb ran its own pipeline on the public reads, namely fastp trimming at Q25 and MiXCR clone calling, and kept in-frame beta chains. Rows are unified per CDR3 protein, each entry keeping the most common DNA and genes. The table for this sample lists a few hundred thousand distinct CDR3 sequences; approximately 10% of them were counted only once. Approximately 20% of the sample is held by the ten biggest clonotypes. Taken with the paper, the label for time point translates to: newly diagnosed GD, antithyroid drugs for less than 3 months. For both TCR sequencing and RNA sequencing, RNA was extracted from PBMCs using TRIzol.

The same sample was also studied in work on T cells in Graves' hyperthyroidism and ophthalmopathy.

The source was peripheral blood mononuclear cells (PBMCs), collected at new diagnosis, from a patient treated with antithyroid drugs. These receptors came from a woman in her late teens or twenties with Graves disease. Donor details come from another sample of the same person, matched by shared clones.

Concerning this clonotype itself: A far larger clone is off by one base, so a read error is likely. The rearrangement links TRBV20-1 to TRBJ2-1; possible D gene TRBD1, 6 bases. Germline V gene lookup returns CDR1 DFQATT and CDR2 SNEGSKA (reference sequence). The CDR3 loop spans 16 amino acids. V lost 1 base to trimming and J lost 10 bases, with 23 bases between them. DNA for the CDR3: TGCAGTGCTAGAGCCCTAAACACAGGGTCCATCTACGAGCAGTTCTTC. Protein sequence: CSARALNTGSIYEQFF.

Many counts were recorded for this clonotype. J is TRBJ1-2 and V is TRBV7-2; 10 bases agree with TRBD1. Germline values: CDR1 SGHTA, CDR2 FQGNSA. This CDR3 has 15 amino acids. The V segment lost 1 base and the J segment 7 bases; nucleotides outside the gene matches: 6. This CDR3 reads CASSLVVGQGGGYTF. In nucleotides, the CDR3 is TGTGCCAGCAGCTTAGTTGTAGGACAGGGGGGTGGCTACACCTTC.

This clonotype was counted many times. This chain connects TRBV12-3 or TRBV12-4 to TRBJ1-4; TRBD1 is a possible D gene (6 bases). This CDR3 comprises 14 residues. V dropped 3 bases and J dropped 6 bases, with 11 bases sitting between them. The CDR3 nucleotides read TGTGCCAGCAGTTTTTCGGCAGGGGATGAAAAACTGTTTTTT. It encodes CASSFSAGDEKLFF.

This clonotype appeared a few times. This chain uses TRBV4-2 with TRBJ1-3; D gene ambiguous. The CDR3 is made up of 15 amino acids. V dropped 4 bases and J dropped 0 bases, with 10 bases sitting between them. The germline CDR1 and CDR2 sequences are LGHNA and YNFKEQ. CDR3 nucleotides: TGTGCCAGCAGCCCCGAGGGCCACTCTGGAAACACCATATATTTT. This encodes CASSPEGHSGNTIYF.

This clonotype was seen a few times. The chain couples TRBV14 to TRBJ2-1; 7 positions match TRBD1. V lost 4 bases, J lost 9 bases, and 9 bases stayed unmatched. Germline V gene data show CDR1 as SGHDN and CDR2 as FVKESK. The CDR3 sequence is 14 residues long. The CDR3 spells CASSPLTGYFEQFF. The CDR3 DNA sequence: TGTGCCAGCAGCCCCCTGACAGGGTATTTTGAGCAGTTCTTC.

This clonotype appeared a single time. A much larger clone sits a single nucleotide away, making a read error possible. CDR3 sequence reads: CACSYGTGRWGYTF. CDR3 coding DNA: TGTGCCTGCAGTTACGGGACAGGGAGGTGGGGCTACACCTTC. The chain combines TRBV6-5 with TRBJ1-2; 9 positions match TRBD1. This CDR3 region has 14 residues. Per germline, CDR1 MNHEY and CDR2 SVGAGI.

This clonotype appeared many times. The V and J genes are TRBV20-1 and TRBJ2-7; 8 bases line up with TRBD1. CDR1 DFQATT and CDR2 SNEGSKA come from the germline V gene (reference sequence). CDR3 length equals 16 residues. Trimming at V came to 3 bases and at J to 6 bases, leaving 16 bases not matched to a gene. CDR3 protein: CSARRTGSLSASEQYF. Written as DNA, the CDR3 is TGCAGTGCTAGGAGGACAGGGTCGCTCTCCGCCTCCGAGCAGTACTTC.

Ten or more counts support this clonotype. V is TRBV7-2 and J is TRBJ1-2, with a tentative D call TRBD1 (5 bases). Deletions cut 4 bases from V and 8 bases from J, with 17 bases between. CDR1 and CDR2 (germline): SGHTA, FQGNSA. This CDR3 comprises 14 residues. The CDR3 loop reads CASSSPTDSRGYTF. The CDR3 DNA sequence: TGTGCCAGCAGCTCACCGACAGATTCGAGGGGCTACACCTTC. Full variable domain (missing parts from reference TRBV7-2 and TRBJ1-2): GAGVSQSPSNKVTEKGKDVELRCDPISGHTALYWYRQSLGQGLEFLIYFQGNSAPDKSGLPSDRFSAERTGGSVSTLTIQRTQQEDSAVYLCASSSPTDSRGYTFGSGTRLTVV.

This clonotype was seen ten or more times. V gene TRBV20-1 combines with J gene TRBJ2-5; maybe TRBD1 (6 bases). CDR1 and CDR2 from the germline V gene are DFQATT and SNEGSKA (reference sequence). The CDR3 totals 12 residues. The CDR3 nucleotides are TGCAGCACCCCCCGGACAGAAGAGACCCAGTACTTC. Its protein is CSTPRTEETQYF.

This clonotype was observed at least ten times. Germline is not matched at one junction end, which may reflect a read error. The CDR3 reads CASSVTGGPTDTQYF. The CDR3 coding sequence is TGTGCCAGCAGCGTAACAGGGGGTCCCACAGATACGCAGTATTTT. The chain has TRBV7-3 and TRBJ2-3, with 8 bases identical to TRBD1. The CDR3 loop spans 15 amino acids. In germline, CDR1 is SGHTA, CDR2 FQGTGA.

This clonotype has ten or more counts. This chain links TRBV20-1 with TRBJ2-1; 7 bases line up with TRBD2. The CDR3 has 14 amino acids. Trimming took 3 bases from V and 0 from J; bases not matched to a gene: 2. Germline CDR1 reads DFQATT; CDR2 reads SNEGSKA (reference sequence). CDR3 in amino acids: CSASGRASYNEQFF. Written as DNA, the CDR3 is TGCAGTGCTAGTGGGAGGGCCTCCTACAATGAGCAGTTCTTC.

This clonotype appeared many times. The genes are TRBV24-1 and TRBJ2-3; 8 bases agree with TRBD2. Germline V gives CDR1 KGHDR, CDR2 SFDVKD. The CDR3 has 16 residues. Trimming removed 3 bases from V and 1 base from J; junction bases left unmatched: 5. Written as DNA, the CDR3 is TGTGCCACCAGTGATAATGCGGGAGGAGGCACAGATACGCAGTATTTT. This translates into CATSDNAGGGTDTQYF.